This T cell receptor beta chain originates from a study of blood T cell repertoires in COVID-19. Across the whole study: The United States, Italy and Spain provided the acute and convalescent COVID-19 samples.

The length of the CDR3 is 16 residues. Losses at the gene ends were 3 bases for V and 1 base for J; bases not matched to a gene: 2. Germline loops: CDR1 LGHDT, CDR2 YNNKEL (reference sequence). Libraries were prepared by immunoSEQ multiplex PCR; TCRdb keeps only in-frame clonotypes and omits some of them. Among some 100,000 clones, around 90% were seen once, and the ten largest hold more than 3%. The sequencing input was peripheral blood. This rearrangement joins TRBV3-1 (or the pseudogene TRBV3-2) to TRBJ2-2; 10 nucleotides align to TRBD2. The sequence derives from a woman aged 70-85 years with acute or convalescent COVID-19. The CDR3 loop is CASSQVAGGNTGELFF. The CDR3 nucleotides are TGTGCCAGCAGCCAGGTAGCGGGAGGGAACACCGGGGAGCTGTTTTTT.